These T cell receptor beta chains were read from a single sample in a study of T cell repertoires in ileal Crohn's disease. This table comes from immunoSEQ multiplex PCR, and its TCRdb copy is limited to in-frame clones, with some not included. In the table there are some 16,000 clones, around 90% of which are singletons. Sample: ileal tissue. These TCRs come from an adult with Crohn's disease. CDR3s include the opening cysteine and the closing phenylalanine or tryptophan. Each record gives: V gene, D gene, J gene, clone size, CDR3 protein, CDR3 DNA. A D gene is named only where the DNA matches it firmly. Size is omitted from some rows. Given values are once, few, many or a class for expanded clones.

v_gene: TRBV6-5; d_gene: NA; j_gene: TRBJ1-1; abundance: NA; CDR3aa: CASSYGTEAFF; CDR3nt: TGTGCCAGCAGTTACGGCACTGAAGCTTTCTTT
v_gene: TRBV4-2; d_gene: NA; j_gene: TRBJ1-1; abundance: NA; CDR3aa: CASSQATGNTEAFF; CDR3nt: TGTGCCAGCAGCCAAGCGACAGGGAACACTGAAGCTTTCTTT
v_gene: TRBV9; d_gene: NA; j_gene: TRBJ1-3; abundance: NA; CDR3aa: CASSKAGPGNTIYF; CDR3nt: TGTGCCAGCAGCAAAGCGGGCCCTGGAAACACCATATATTTT
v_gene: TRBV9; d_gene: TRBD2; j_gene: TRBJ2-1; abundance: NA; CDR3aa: CASSSSGTSYNEQFF; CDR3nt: TGTGCCAGCAGTTCGTCCGGGACTAGCTACAATGAGCAGTTCTTC
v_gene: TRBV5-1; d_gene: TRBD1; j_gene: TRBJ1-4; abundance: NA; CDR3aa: CASSVTGGGFGTNEKLFF; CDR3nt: TGCGCCAGCAGCGTTACAGGGGGCGGGTTTGGAACTAATGAAAAACTGTTTTTT
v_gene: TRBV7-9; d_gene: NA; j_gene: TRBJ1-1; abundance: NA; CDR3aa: CASSEGTAKRRQEAAFF; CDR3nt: TGTGCCAGCAGCGAGGGGACGGCAAAAAGGAGGCAGGAAGCGGCTTTCTTT
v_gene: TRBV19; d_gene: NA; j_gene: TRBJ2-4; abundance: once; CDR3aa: CASSIKTAGAKNIQYF; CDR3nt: TGTGCCAGTAGTATTAAAACAGCAGGGGCCAAAAACATTCAGTACTTC
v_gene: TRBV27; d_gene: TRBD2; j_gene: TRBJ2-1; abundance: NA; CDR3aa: CASSPGLDNNEQFF; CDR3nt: TGTGCCAGCAGTCCGGGACTAGACAACAATGAGCAGTTCTTC
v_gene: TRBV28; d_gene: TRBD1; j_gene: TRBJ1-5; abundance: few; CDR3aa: CASSFGTGRQPQHF; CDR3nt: TGTGCCAGCAGTTTTGGGACAGGGAGGCAGCCCCAGCATTTT
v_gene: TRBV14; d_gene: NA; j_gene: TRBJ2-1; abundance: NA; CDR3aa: CASSHGLGEQFF; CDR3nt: TGTGCCAGCAGCCACGGCCTTGGGGAGCAGTTCTTC
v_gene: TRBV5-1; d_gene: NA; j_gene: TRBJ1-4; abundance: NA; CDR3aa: CASSQIGAANEKLFF; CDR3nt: TGCGCCAGCAGCCAGATCGGCGCCGCCAATGAAAAACTGTTTTTT
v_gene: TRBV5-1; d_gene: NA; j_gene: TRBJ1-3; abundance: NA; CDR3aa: CASSPGEPSGNTIYF; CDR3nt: TGCGCCAGCAGCCCAGGCGAACCCTCTGGAAACACCATATATTTT
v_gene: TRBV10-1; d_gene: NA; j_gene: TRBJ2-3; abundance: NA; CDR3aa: CASSESGRGLTDTQYF; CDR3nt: TGCGCCAGCAGTGAGTCGGGCCGGGGGCTGACAGATACGCAGTATTTT
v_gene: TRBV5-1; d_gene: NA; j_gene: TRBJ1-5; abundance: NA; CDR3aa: CASSLTVGNKPQHF; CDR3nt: TGCGCCAGCAGCTTAACGGTCGGTAATAAACCCCAGCATTTT
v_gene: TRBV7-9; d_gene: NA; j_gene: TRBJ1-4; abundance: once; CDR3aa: CASSHWGAGWGATEKLFF; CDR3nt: TGTGCCAGCAGCCATTGGGGTGCAGGATGGGGGGCCACCGAAAAACTGTTTTTT
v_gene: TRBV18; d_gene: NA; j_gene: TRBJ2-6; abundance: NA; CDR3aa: CASSPPASGANVLTF; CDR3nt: TGTGCCAGCTCACCGCCAGCGTCTGGGGCCAACGTCCTGACTTTC
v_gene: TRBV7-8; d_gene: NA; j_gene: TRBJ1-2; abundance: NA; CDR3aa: CASSLAGEGGYGYTF; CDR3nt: TGTGCCAGCAGCTTAGCAGGAGAGGGGGGCTATGGCTACACCTTC
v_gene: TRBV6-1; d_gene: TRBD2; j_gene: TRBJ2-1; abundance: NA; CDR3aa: CASTWGLAGTNEQFF; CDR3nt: TGTGCCAGTACATGGGGACTAGCGGGGACGAATGAGCAGTTCTTC
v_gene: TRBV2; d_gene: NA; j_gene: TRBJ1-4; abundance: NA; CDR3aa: CASNGEANEKLFF; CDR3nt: TGTGCCAGCAACGGGGAAGCTAATGAAAAACTGTTTTTT
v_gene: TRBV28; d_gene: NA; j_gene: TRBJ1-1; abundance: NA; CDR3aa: CASTNPVNTEAFF; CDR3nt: TGTGCCAGCACCAACCCAGTGAACACTGAAGCTTTCTTT
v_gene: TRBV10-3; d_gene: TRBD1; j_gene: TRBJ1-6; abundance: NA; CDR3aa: CAISPDRAPLHF; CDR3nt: TGTGCCATCTCTCCAGACAGGGCACCCCTCCACTTT
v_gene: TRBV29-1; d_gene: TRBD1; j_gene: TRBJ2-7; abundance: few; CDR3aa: CSASGTDSYEQYF; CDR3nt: TGCAGCGCCTCCGGGACAGACTCCTACGAGCAGTACTTC
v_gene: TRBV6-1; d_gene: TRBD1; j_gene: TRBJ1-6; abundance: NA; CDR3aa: CASSELDRGNSPLHF; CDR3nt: TGTGCCAGCAGTGAATTAGACAGGGGCAATTCACCCCTCCACTTT
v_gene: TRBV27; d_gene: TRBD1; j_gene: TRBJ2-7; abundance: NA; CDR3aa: CASSKTTGVRHYEQYF; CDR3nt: TGTGCCAGCAGTAAAACGACAGGGGTGAGACACTACGAGCAGTACTTC
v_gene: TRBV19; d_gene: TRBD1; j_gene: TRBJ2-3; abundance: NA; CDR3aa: CASTGTGAADTQYF; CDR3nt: TGTGCCAGCACTGGGACAGGGGCTGCAGATACGCAGTATTTT
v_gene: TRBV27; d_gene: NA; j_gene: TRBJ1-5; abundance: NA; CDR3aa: CASSFSRVGNQPQHF; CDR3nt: TGTGCCAGCAGTTTTAGCAGGGTTGGCAATCAGCCCCAGCATTTT
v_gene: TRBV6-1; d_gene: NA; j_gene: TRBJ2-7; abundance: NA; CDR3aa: CASIAGNGYEQYF; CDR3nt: TGTGCCAGCATTGCCGGGAACGGCTACGAGCAGTACTTC
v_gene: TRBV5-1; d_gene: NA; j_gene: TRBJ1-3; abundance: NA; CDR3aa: CASSDTTGGNTIYF; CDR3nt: TGCGCCAGCAGTGATACCACGGGTGGAAACACCATATATTTT
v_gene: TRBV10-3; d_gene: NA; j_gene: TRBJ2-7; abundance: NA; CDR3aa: CAISDTTTYEQYF; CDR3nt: TGTGCCATCAGTGATACCACGACCTACGAGCAGTACTTC
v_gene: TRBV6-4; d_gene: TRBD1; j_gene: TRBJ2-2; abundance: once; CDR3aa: CASRAGQGIGELFF; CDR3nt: TGTGCCAGCAGAGCCGGACAGGGGATCGGGGAGCTGTTTTTT
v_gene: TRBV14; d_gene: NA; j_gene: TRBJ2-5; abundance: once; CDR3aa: CASSQGQTLRETQYF; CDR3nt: TGTGCCAGCAGCCAAGGTCAGACTTTGAGGGAGACCCAGTACTTC
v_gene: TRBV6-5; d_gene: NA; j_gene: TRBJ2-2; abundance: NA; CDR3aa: CASRYGTDTGELFF; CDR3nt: TGTGCCAGCAGGTACGGGACCGACACCGGGGAGCTGTTTTTT
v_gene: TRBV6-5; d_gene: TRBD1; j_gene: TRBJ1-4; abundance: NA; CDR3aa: CATGQGGEKLFF; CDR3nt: TGTGCCACGGGACAGGGAGGAGAAAAACTGTTTTTT
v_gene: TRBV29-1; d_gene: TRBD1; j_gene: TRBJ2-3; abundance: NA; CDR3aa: CSIRGDRGSDTQYF; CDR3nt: TGCAGCATCCGCGGGGACAGGGGCTCAGATACGCAGTATTTT
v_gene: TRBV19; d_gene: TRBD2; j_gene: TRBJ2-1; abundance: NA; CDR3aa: CASSPLKAGGSYNEQFF; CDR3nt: TGTGCCAGTAGTCCGTTGAAAGCGGGGGGATCCTACAATGAGCAGTTCTTC
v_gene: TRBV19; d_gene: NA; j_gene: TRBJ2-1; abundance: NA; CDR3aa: CASSTPGQTNEQFF; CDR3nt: TGTGCCAGTAGTACTCCGGGACAAACTAATGAGCAGTTCTTC
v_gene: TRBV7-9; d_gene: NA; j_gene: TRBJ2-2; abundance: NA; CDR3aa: CASSVESYTGELFF; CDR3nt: TGTGCCAGCAGCGTCGAATCCTATACCGGGGAGCTGTTTTTT
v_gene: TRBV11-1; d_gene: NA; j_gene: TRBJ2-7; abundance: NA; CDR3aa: CASSILRRGLYEQYF; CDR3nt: TGTGCCAGCAGCATCCTCCGGCGGGGGCTTTACGAGCAGTACTTC
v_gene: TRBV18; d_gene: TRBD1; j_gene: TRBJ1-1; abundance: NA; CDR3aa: CASSPGQGGTEAFF; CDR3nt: TGTGCCAGCTCACCAGGACAGGGTGGGACTGAAGCTTTCTTT
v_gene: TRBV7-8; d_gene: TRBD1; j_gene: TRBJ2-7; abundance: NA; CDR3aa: CASSLWTGDIPREQYF; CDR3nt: TGTGCCAGCAGCCTCTGGACAGGGGACATCCCTCGAGAGCAGTACTTC
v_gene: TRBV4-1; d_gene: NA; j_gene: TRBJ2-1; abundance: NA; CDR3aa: CASSRGGSYYNEQFF; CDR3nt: TGCGCCAGCAGCCGAGGCGGATCGTACTACAATGAGCAGTTCTTC
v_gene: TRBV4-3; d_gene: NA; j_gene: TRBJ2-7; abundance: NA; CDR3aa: CASSQNAGTSYEQYF; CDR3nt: TGCGCCAGCAGCCAGAATGCAGGGACCTCCTACGAGCAGTACTTC
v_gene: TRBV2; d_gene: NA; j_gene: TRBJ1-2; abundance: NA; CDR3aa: CASSNQGTPSF; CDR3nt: TGTGCCAGCTCCAATCAGGGGACACCATCCTTC
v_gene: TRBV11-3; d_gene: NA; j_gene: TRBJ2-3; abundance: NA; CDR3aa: CASSLGGSLGDTQYF; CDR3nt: TGTGCCAGCAGCTTAGGCGGGTCCTTGGGGGATACGCAGTATTTT
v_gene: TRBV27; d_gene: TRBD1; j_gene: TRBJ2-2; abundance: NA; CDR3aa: CASSFWTGGTGELFF; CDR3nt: TGTGCCAGCAGCTTCTGGACAGGGGGTACCGGGGAGCTGTTTTTT
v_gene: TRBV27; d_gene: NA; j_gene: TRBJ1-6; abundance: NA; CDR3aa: CASGTQGSPLHF; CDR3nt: TGTGCCAGCGGAACCCAAGGATCACCCCTCCACTTT